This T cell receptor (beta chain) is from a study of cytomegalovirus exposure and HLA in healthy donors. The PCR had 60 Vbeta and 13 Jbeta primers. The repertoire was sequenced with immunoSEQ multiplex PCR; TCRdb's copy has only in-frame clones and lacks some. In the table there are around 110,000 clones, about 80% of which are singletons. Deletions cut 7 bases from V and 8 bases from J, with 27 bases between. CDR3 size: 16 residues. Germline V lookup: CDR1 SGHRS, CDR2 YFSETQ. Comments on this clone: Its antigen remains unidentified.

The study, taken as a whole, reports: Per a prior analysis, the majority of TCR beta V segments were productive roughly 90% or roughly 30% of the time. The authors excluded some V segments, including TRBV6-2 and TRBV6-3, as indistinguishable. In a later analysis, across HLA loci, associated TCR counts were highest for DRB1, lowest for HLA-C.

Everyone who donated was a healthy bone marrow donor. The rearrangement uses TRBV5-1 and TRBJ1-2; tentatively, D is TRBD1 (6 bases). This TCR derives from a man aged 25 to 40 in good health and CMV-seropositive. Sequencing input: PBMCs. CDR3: CASRYSKQGSTGGYTF. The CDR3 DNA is TGCGCCAGCCGATACTCGAAACAGGGCTCCACAGGAGGCTACACCTTC.